Below, 23 T cell receptor beta chains from the same sample are listed, as sequenced in a study of beta chain features in type 1 diabetes (dated by TCRdb to the late 2010s). Results and caveats for the whole study, not just this receptor: Type 1 diabetes patients showed a moderate but significant shortening of TCRB CDR3 length in all four CD4+ subsets.

The library came from the immunoSEQ multiplex PCR assay. All of the isolated RNA was reverse transcribed with the High Capacity cDNA Reverse Transcription Kit, so expressed TCRB transcripts were sequenced. Not all clones reach the TCRdb copy of this immuneACCESS table, which keeps in-frame sequences only. Checked studies attribute under half of the gap to unresolved V genes and leave the rest unexplained. The sample table holds under 300,000 clones, of which 16% were seen once. 0.065% to 0.1% of the sample goes to the ten largest clones. Their specific antigens are unknown. The sequenced material came from naive CD4+ T cells from blood. The sample's cell subset or site label, in plain terms: true naive CD4+ T cells. These receptors were collected from a man aged 25 to 45 with type 1 diabetes.

This clone came up a few times. The chain links TRBV19 to TRBJ2-1, with D unclear. This CDR3 is built from 16 residues. From germline, CDR1 is LNHDA and CDR2 SQIVND (reference sequence). Trimming removed 7 bases at V and 0 bases at J, with 16 bases between. CDR3 residues: CASIHSPSSSYNEQFF. The CDR3 nucleotides read TGTGCCAGTATTCATAGCCCATCTAGCTCCTACAATGAGCAGTTCTTC.

The chain couples TRBV6-1 to TRBJ2-1; D is possibly TRBD2 (6 bases). The CDR3 has 12 residues. Between the trimmed V and J ends, which lost 2 bases and 8 bases, there was a span of 7 bases. Germline V gives CDR1 MNHNS, CDR2 SASEGT. The CDR3 DNA reads TGTGCCAGCAGTGAAAGGAGGGATGAGCAGTTCTTC. Its protein is CASSERRDEQFF.

This clone appeared a few times. The chain employs TRBV28 and TRBJ2-1, with D possibly being TRBD1 (5 bases). The germline V and J ends were trimmed by 10 bases and 8 bases, with 18 bases remaining between them. CDR3 length: 13 amino acids. Germline V gives CDR1 MDHEN, CDR2 SYDVKM. The CDR3 spells CATGSILFYEQFF. CDR3 nucleotide sequence: TGTGCCACAGGGTCCATCTTATTTTATGAGCAGTTCTTC.

The J gene is TRBJ2-7, the V gene TRBV27; 7 bases agree with TRBD1. Germline-derived CDR1 and CDR2 are MNHEY and SMNVEV (reference sequence). With V trimmed by 10 bases and J by 6 bases, 15 bases remained unmatched. This CDR3 has 14 amino acids. The CDR3 bases are TGTGCCACTTCCGTGACAGGGAACTACGTCGAGCAGTACTTC. Translation: CATSVTGNYVEQYF.

The chain is built from TRBV29-1 and TRBJ1-1, with a weak D call TRBD1 (5 bases). V was shortened by 8 bases and J by 6 bases, with 19 bases between the two germline ends. The CDR3 covers 13 residues. Germline V gene lookup returns CDR1 SQVTM and CDR2 ANQGSEA. CDR3 DNA sequence: TGCAGCAGCCCGGGGCAGCGAAGATCTGAAGCTTTCTTT. As protein: CSSPGQRRSEAFF.

The rearrangement uses TRBV14 and TRBJ1-1, with D possibly being TRBD1 (5 bases). Germline CDR1 reads SGHDN; CDR2 reads FVKESK. The V end lost 4 bases, the J end lost 6 bases, and 15 bases lay between the germline ends. This CDR3 is built from 14 residues. Here the CDR3 DNA reads TGTGCCAGCAGCCCCCGACTGGGGGAGGCTGAAGCTTTCTTT. Translated, it gives CASSPRLGEAEAFF.

V is TRBV10-3 and J is TRBJ2-1; perhaps TRBD2 as D (6 bases). V dropped 7 bases and J dropped 4 bases, with 11 bases sitting between them. This CDR3 is built from 13 residues. Germline V gene sequence: CDR1 ENHRY, CDR2 SYGVKD. CDR3 nucleotides: TGTGCCATCAAAGCTAGCGAGTACAATGAGCAGTTCTTC. It yields the protein CAIKASEYNEQFF.

The genes are TRBV4-1 and TRBJ1-5, with D hard to call. CDR3 length: 14 residues. Germline CDR1 MGHRA, CDR2 YSYEKL. V lost 3 bases to trimming and J lost 0 bases, with 6 bases between them. The DNA for the CDR3 is TGCGCCAGCAGCCATAGCGGTAGCAATCAGCCCCAGCATTTT. Amino acid sequence: CASSHSGSNQPQHF.

This clone was observed a handful of times. The chain joins TRBV29-1 to TRBJ2-1; TRBD2 aligns across 9 bases. Germline V gene data show CDR1 as SQVTM and CDR2 as ANQGSEA. This CDR3 has 16 residues. With V trimmed by 0 bases and J by 5 bases, 8 bases remained unmatched. The CDR3 region is CSVEDSGSMADNEQFF. The DNA for the CDR3 is TGCAGCGTTGAAGATAGCGGGAGCATGGCCGACAATGAGCAGTTCTTC.

This chain connects TRBV9 to TRBJ2-2, with 13 bases fitting TRBD2. The CDR3 has 17 residues. Germline CDR1 SGDLS, CDR2 YYNGEE. J lost 8 bases, V lost 7 bases, and 14 bases had no gene match. The CDR3 loop is CASASTGTSGKRGELFF. The CDR3 DNA reads TGTGCCAGCGCATCTACCGGGACTAGCGGGAAAAGAGGGGAGCTGTTTTTT.

The gene calls are TRBV5-1 and TRBJ2-6; 7 nucleotides match TRBD1. The germline V gene encodes CDR1 SGHRS and CDR2 YFSETQ. V was clipped by 3 bases and J by 4 bases; unmatched bases: 4. This CDR3 region has 15 residues. The CDR3 DNA is TGCGCCAGCAGCTCCACAGGGGTCGGGGCCAACGTCCTGACTTTC. The encoded protein is CASSSTGVGANVLTF.

The genes are TRBV6-1 and TRBJ2-5; TRBD2 aligns across 11 bases. The CDR3 totals 15 residues. Germline assignment: CDR1 MNHNS and CDR2 SASEGT. J was trimmed by 4 bases and V by 1 base; bases with no gene match: 2. The CDR3 nucleotides read TGTGCCAGCAGTGAAGTTCTAGCGGGAGGAGAGACCCAGTACTTC. This codes for CASSEVLAGGETQYF.

This clone was detected a few times. In DNA, the CDR3 is TGTGCCAGCAGCTCCCCGGGACAGGGGAACACTGAAGCTTTCTTT. Protein sequence: CASSSPGQGNTEAFF. The chain links TRBV7-2 to TRBJ1-1, with 9 bases identical to TRBD1. The CDR3 loop spans 15 amino acids. After removal of 4 bases from V and 1 base from J, the junction contained 4 bases not matched to a gene. CDR1 and CDR2 from the germline V gene are SGHTA and FQGNSA. Together with reference TRBV7-2 and TRBJ1-1, the CDR3 gives the full variable domain: GAGVSQSPSNKVTEKGKDVELRCDPISGHTALYWYRQSLGQGLEFLIYFQGNSAPDKSGLPSDRFSAERTGGSVSTLTIQRTQQEDSAVYLCASSSPGQGNTEAFFGQGTRLTVV.

The chain couples TRBV7-9 to TRBJ2-5; TRBD1 might be the D (6 bases). From germline, CDR1 is SEHNR and CDR2 FQNEAQ (reference sequence). Trimming took off 6 bases at V and 4 bases at J, with 12 bases between the two ends. This CDR3 has 13 amino acids. CDR3 bases: TGTGCCAGCAGAACAGGGTCCGGAGAGACCCAGTACTTC. This translates into CASRTGSGETQYF.

This clone was counted only a few times. This chain joins TRBV7-9 and TRBJ1-1; D might be TRBD1 (6 bases). V lost 0 bases and J 4 bases, leaving 12 bases between the germline ends. Germline CDR1 SEHNR, CDR2 FQNEAQ (reference sequence). There are 15 residues in the CDR3. The CDR3 sequence: CASSLAFGRGTEAFF. CDR3 nucleotide sequence: TGTGCCAGCAGCTTAGCCTTCGGCAGGGGCACTGAAGCTTTCTTT.

A few counts support this clone. The chain has TRBV5-1 and TRBJ1-1; tentative D call: TRBD1 (5 bases). The germline CDR1 and CDR2 sequences are SGHRS and YFSETQ. This CDR3 contains 13 residues. V lost 5 bases to trimming and J lost 1 base, with 9 bases between them. This CDR3 reads CASSGQGNTEAFF. The CDR3 bases are TGCGCCAGCAGTGGTCAGGGGAACACTGAAGCTTTCTTT. The full variable domain, with the rest looked up from reference TRBV5-1 and TRBJ1-1, is KAGVTQTPRYLIKTRGQQVTLSCSPISGHRSVSWYQQTPGQGLQFLFEYFSETQRNKGNFPGRFSGRQFSNSRSEMNVSTLELGDSALYLCASSGQGNTEAFFGQGTRLTVV.

The V gene is TRBV30, the J gene TRBJ1-3; perhaps TRBD1 as D (5 bases). Germline V gene lookup returns CDR1 GTSNPN and CDR2 SVGIG (reference sequence). The V end lost 2 bases, the J end lost 0 bases, and 11 bases lay between the germline ends. The CDR3 totals 15 residues. The CDR3: CAWSRDSSSGNTIYF. CDR3 DNA sequence: TGTGCCTGGAGTAGAGACAGTTCCTCTGGAAACACCATATATTTT.

This clone was detected only a few times. The chain recombines TRBV29-1 with TRBJ2-7, with D perhaps matching TRBD1 or TRBD2 (6 bases each). V lost 6 bases to trimming and J lost 5 bases, with 14 bases between them. Germline lookup yields CDR1 SQVTM and CDR2 ANQGSEA. The CDR3 has 12 residues. The DNA for the CDR3 is TGCAGCGTGGAGGGGGTCACCCACGAGCAGTACTTC. Encoded protein: CSVEGVTHEQYF.

This chain links TRBV25-1 with TRBJ2-1; the D gene is possibly TRBD1 (6 bases). From germline, CDR1 is MGHDK and CDR2 SYGVNS. V shed 5 bases and J shed 3 bases, with 11 bases lying between them. The CDR3 sequence is 14 residues long. Written as DNA, the CDR3 is TGTGCCAGCAGTAGGTTGGACAGCTACAATGAGCAGTTCTTC. Protein sequence: CASSRLDSYNEQFF.

This clone was seen a handful of times. The V gene is TRBV13, the J gene TRBJ2-3, with D perhaps matching TRBD2 (6 bases). Germline V gene data show CDR1 as PRHDT and CDR2 as FYEKMQ (reference sequence). This CDR3 has 17 amino acids. V was trimmed by 0 bases and J by 2 bases, leaving 15 bases between them. The CDR3 loop is CASSLGLLSGTTDTQYF. The DNA for the CDR3 is TGTGCCAGCAGCTTAGGCCTTCTTAGCGGAACCACAGATACGCAGTATTTT.

The rearrangement joins TRBV29-1 to TRBJ1-5, with 9 bases lining up with TRBD1. Germline V gene sequence: CDR1 SQVTM, CDR2 ANQGSEA. This CDR3 spans 13 amino acids. J gave up 4 bases and V 6 bases, and 4 bases lay outside the gene matches. The CDR3 reads CSVGTGPNQPQHF. The CDR3 DNA reads TGCAGCGTGGGGACAGGGCCAAATCAGCCCCAGCATTTT.

Only a few counts were recorded for this clone. V gene TRBV30 combines with J gene TRBJ1-1, with D hard to call. In germline, CDR1 is GTSNPN, CDR2 SVGIG (reference sequence). V lost 2 bases, J lost 7 bases, and 11 bases lay in between. There are 12 residues in the CDR3. This CDR3 reads CAWSPTGIEAFF. The CDR3 nucleotides read TGTGCCTGGAGTCCGACCGGGATTGAAGCTTTCTTT.

The chain is built from TRBV29-1 and TRBJ2-3, with TRBD1 identical over 10 bases. The V and J ends lost 7 bases and 8 bases, in that order; junction bases with no gene match: 15. The CDR3 is 15 residues long. Germline lookup yields CDR1 SQVTM and CDR2 ANQGSEA. The CDR3 region is CSGTRGQGNPITQYF. The CDR3 DNA reads TGCAGCGGGACGAGGGGACAGGGGAACCCGATTACGCAGTATTTT.